The 19 T cell receptor beta chains given below trace back to one sample, sequenced in a study of beta chain features in type 1 diabetes. cDNA synthesis used the whole RNA isolate, giving expressed TCRB sequences. Some clones are missing from TCRdb's copy, which holds only in-frame ones; the method was immunoSEQ multiplex PCR. The sample lists hundreds of thousands of clones, roughly an eighth occurring once. The sample consisted of naive CD4+ T cells from blood. The source is a man in his late teens or twenties in good health.

This rearrangement joins TRBV4-1 to TRBJ2-2, with D possibly matching TRBD1 (6 bases). The CDR3 is 17 amino acids. V gave up 4 bases and J gave up 2 bases, with 17 bases separating them. Germline-derived CDR1 and CDR2 are MGHRA and YSYEKL. CDR3 DNA: TGCGCCAGCAGCCTAACCAGGGGTGGCAGAAACACCGGGGAGCTGTTTTTT. It is translated as CASSLTRGGRNTGELFF.

This clone has more than one count but fewer than ten. The genes are TRBV18 and TRBJ2-2; D unresolved. The CDR3 totals 13 residues. V lost 3 bases and J lost 0, with 2 bases in between. Per germline, CDR1 KGHSH and CDR2 LQKENI. DNA of the CDR3: TGTGCCAGCTCACCCGCGAACACCGGGGAGCTGTTTTTT. Translation: CASSPANTGELFF.

Worth noting for this clone: Different DNA sequences within this sample yield the same CDR3. The chain uses TRBV30 and TRBJ1-3; D gene unclear. The CDR3 runs 13 residues. With 2 bases removed from V and 0 bases from J, the gap between germline ends came to 5 bases. Germline V gene lookup returns CDR1 GTSNPN and CDR2 SVGIG (reference sequence). This chain's CDR3 is CAWSRSSGNTIYF. The CDR3 region has the DNA TGTGCCTGGAGTAGGAGCTCTGGAAACACCATATATTTT.

The chain has TRBV5-1 and TRBJ2-7; 9 nucleotides line up with TRBD2. Looked up from germline, CDR1 is SGHRS and CDR2 is YFSETQ. The CDR3 consists of 16 residues. V lost 2 bases, J lost 4 bases, and 10 bases stayed unmatched. The CDR3, as DNA: TGCGCCAGCAGCTTTTCTAGCGGGACCTCTTGGTACGAGCAGTACTTC. It yields the protein CASSFSSGTSWYEQYF. Together with reference TRBV5-1 and TRBJ2-7, the CDR3 gives the full variable domain: KAGVTQTPRYLIKTRGQQVTLSCSPISGHRSVSWYQQTPGQGLQFLFEYFSETQRNKGNFPGRFSGRQFSNSRSEMNVSTLELGDSALYLCASSFSSGTSWYEQYFGPGTRLTVT.

This clone occurred a few times. J is TRBJ1-1 and V is TRBV6-4, with a weak D call TRBD1 (5 bases). Between the trimmed V and J ends, which lost 3 bases and 1 base, there was a span of 6 bases. This CDR3 has 13 amino acids. The germline V gene has CDR1 MRHNA and CDR2 SNTAGT. Here the CDR3 reads CASSEQENTEAFF. The CDR3 region has the DNA TGTGCCAGCAGTGAACAGGAGAACACTGAAGCTTTCTTT.

This clone has a handful of counts. The rearrangement joins TRBV7-3 to TRBJ2-2, with D perhaps matching TRBD2 (6 bases). Germline V gene lookup returns CDR1 SGHTA and CDR2 FQGTGA. V was cut by 2 bases and J by 2 bases, with 15 bases left in between. The CDR3 loop spans 17 amino acids. The chain's CDR3 is CASSLDGGPFNTGELFF. CDR3 bases: TGTGCCAGCAGCTTAGACGGGGGACCGTTTAACACCGGGGAGCTGTTTTTT.

This clone was recorded a few times. The rearrangement links TRBV18 to TRBJ2-1; 10 nucleotides align to TRBD1. The junction had 7 bases not matched to a gene; V was cut back by 1 base and J by 4 bases. The CDR3 runs 17 residues. The germline gives CDR1 KGHSH, CDR2 LQKENI. The DNA for the CDR3 is TGTGCCAGCTCACCACTTATCCGACAGGGGGCTTACAATGAGCAGTTCTTC. This encodes CASSPLIRQGAYNEQFF.

CDR3 nucleotide sequence: TGTGCCGGAGGGACCCTCACTGAAGCTTTCTTT. Translated: CAGGTLTEAFF. The chain combines TRBV30 with TRBJ1-1, with a possible D match to TRBD1 (5 bases). Germline lookup yields CDR1 GTSNPN and CDR2 SVGIG (reference sequence). Trimming stripped 8 bases from V and 4 bases from J, with 11 bases between. There are 11 residues in the CDR3.

Only a few counts were recorded for this clone. The genes are TRBV5-1 and TRBJ2-5, with 9 bases that match TRBD1. Germline V gives CDR1 SGHRS, CDR2 YFSETQ. The CDR3 spans 14 residues. J gave up 5 bases and V 4 bases, and 6 bases lay outside the gene matches. For the CDR3, the DNA is TGCGCCAGCAGCAGGGGACAGGGTTTTGAGACCCAGTACTTC. The encoded protein is CASSRGQGFETQYF.

This clone has only a few counts. The chain recombines TRBV5-6 with TRBJ2-3; D not certain. This CDR3 spans 12 amino acids. Per the germline V gene, CDR1 is SGHDT and CDR2 is YYEEEE. V dropped 5 bases and J dropped 4 bases, with 8 bases sitting between them. The CDR3 region is CASRYGADTQYF. The CDR3 nucleotides read TGTGCCAGCAGATACGGAGCAGATACGCAGTATTTT. The full variable domain, in which reference TRBV5-6 and TRBJ2-3 provide the parts outside the CDR3, is DAGVTQSPTHLIKTRGQQVTLRCSPKSGHDTVSWYQQALGQGPQFIFQYYEEEERQRGNFPDRFSGHQFPNYSSELNVNALLLGDSALYLCASRYGADTQYFGPGTRLTVL.

This chain connects TRBV4-3 to TRBJ1-2, with 7 bases matching TRBD1. CDR3 length equals 15 residues. V shed 2 bases and J 4 bases; nucleotides not matched to a gene: 7. Germline V lookup: CDR1 LGHNA, CDR2 YSLEER. CDR3 nucleotides: TGCGCCAGCAGCCAAAAGGGGACAGACACCTATGGCTACACCTTC. Its protein product is CASSQKGTDTYGYTF.

This clone was observed a handful of times. This chain links TRBV18 with TRBJ2-7; 7 nucleotides line up with TRBD1. Losses at the gene ends were 4 bases for V and 3 bases for J; bases not matched to a gene: 6. CDR3 length: 14 amino acids. CDR1 is KGHSH and CDR2 is LQKENI in the germline V gene. The CDR3 DNA is TGTGCCAGCTCACGAGAGGGGGCTAGCTACGAGCAGTACTTC. Translating gives CASSREGASYEQYF.

This clone was counted only a few times. The chain recombines TRBV4-2 with TRBJ2-3, with 10 bases matching TRBD2. With V trimmed by 3 bases and J by 8 bases, 11 bases remained unmatched. Germline CDR1 LGHNA, CDR2 YNFKEQ. The CDR3 contains 16 residues. The DNA of the CDR3 is TGTGCCAGCAGCCAGCCGACGAGCGGGGGGGCCGGTACGCAGTATTTT. Translating gives CASSQPTSGGAGTQYF.

As regards this clone: The sample contains more than one DNA sequence encoding this CDR3. The chain combines TRBV29-1 with TRBJ2-7; 11 bases map to TRBD1. This CDR3 contains 13 residues. Germline V gene sequence: CDR1 SQVTM, CDR2 ANQGSEA. V shed 4 bases and J 2 bases; nucleotides not matched to a gene: 1. CDR3 residues: CSVGGQGAYEQYF. The CDR3 DNA sequence: TGCAGCGTTGGGGGACAGGGGGCCTACGAGCAGTACTTC.

The gene calls are TRBV11-2 and TRBJ2-4; D remains unclear. This CDR3 is 11 amino acids long. V was trimmed by 6 bases and J by 8 bases, leaving 8 bases between them. CDR1 is SGHAT and CDR2 is FQNNGV in the germline V gene. The CDR3: CASRQAHIQYF. The CDR3 nucleotides read TGTGCCAGCAGGCAGGCACACATTCAGTACTTC.

This clone has more than one count but fewer than ten. The chain recombines TRBV29-1 with TRBJ2-7, with a weak D call TRBD2 (5 bases). The V end lost 3 bases, the J end lost 0 bases, and 12 bases lay between the germline ends. The germline gives CDR1 SQVTM, CDR2 ANQGSEA. This CDR3 spans 14 amino acids. The CDR3 here is CSVESGVNSYEQYF. The DNA of the CDR3 is TGCAGCGTTGAGTCCGGGGTCAACTCCTACGAGCAGTACTTC.

The rearrangement uses TRBV6-5 and TRBJ2-7; 7 bases align to TRBD1. The CDR3 is 15 residues long. Trimming cost V 6 bases and J 3 bases; bases outside gene matches: 11. Per the germline V gene, CDR1 is MNHEY and CDR2 is SVGAGI. The DNA of the CDR3 is TGTGCCAGCAGGTCAAACAGGGGCCGGGGCTACGAGCAGTACTTC. Encoded protein: CASRSNRGRGYEQYF.

The CDR3 spells CASSQGAGLQYEQYF. CDR3 in DNA: TGCGCCAGCAGCCAAGGGGCGGGTCTCCAGTACGAGCAGTACTTC. The chain employs TRBV4-3 and TRBJ2-7, with a weak D call TRBD2 (5 bases). Germline CDR1 reads LGHNA; CDR2 reads YSLEER. The CDR3 length is 15 residues. V was pared by 1 base and J by 4 bases, with 14 bases between.

This chain joins TRBV30 and TRBJ1-6, with 9 bases lining up with TRBD1. The germline V gene has CDR1 GTSNPN and CDR2 SVGIG (reference sequence). CDR3 length: 12 amino acids. The J segment lost 9 bases and the V segment lost 5 bases, leaving 2 bases of the junction unmatched. The CDR3 DNA follows: TGTGCCTGGGACAGGGGGATTTCACCCCTCCACTTT. It specifies CAWDRGISPLHF.